This record looks at one TCR beta chain sequence and its context. No antigen is known for it. Base-call qualities are not available, and no considerably larger clone is one nucleotide away. This entry belongs to a study of OX40 agonist ivuxolimab in advanced cancers. For the study in its entirety: Ivuxolimab, which targeted the costimulatory receptor OX40 (CD134), was an agonistic, fully human IgG2 monoclonal antibody. Peripheral TCRbeta sequencing aimed to test whether ivuxolimab altered TCR sequence diversity and caused clonal T-cell expansion. Prior anti-PD-1, anti-PD-L1 or anti-CTLA-4 therapy was permitted, and 35% to 40% of dose-escalation patients had received checkpoint inhibitors. In the dose-escalation cohort, about four fifths of patients were male, and the mean age was roughly 56 years with a range of roughly 20 to 80. Partial responses occurred in three dose-escalation patients, of whom one had hepatocellular carcinoma and two had cutaneous melanoma. Of the roughly 51 dose-escalation patients, hepatocellular carcinoma was present in about 20, melanoma in roughly 15, renal cell carcinoma in 9 and head and neck cancer in 9. Intravenous ivuxolimab was administered to patients every 2 weeks at six dose levels: 0.01, 0.1, 0.3, 1.5, 3 and 10 mg/kg. The paper describes the monotherapy dose-escalation part (N of about 54 patients) of the phase I trial of ivuxolimab.

Overall study outcomes, separate from this receptor: Low levels of normalized T-cell clonal expansion were also seen in some nonresponding patients. On average, CD8+ T cells showed more expanded clones than CD4+ T cells after ivuxolimab. In partial responders in the 0.1-3.0 mg/kg groups, normalized peripheral clonal expansion was found to be among the lowest, especially among CD8+ T cells. Which antigens the clonally expanded peripheral T cells were specific for was not determined. At doses from 0.1 to 3.0 mg/kg, clonal expansion was seen in both CD4+ and CD8+ blood T cells between baseline and week 6.

The trial excluded patients who had a history of autoimmune disease or were on systemic immunosuppression. Peripheral blood for TCR sequencing was collected from all dose cohorts at baseline, on cycle 4 day 1, and on cycle 7 day 1. Samples came from an open-label, multicenter, first-in-human phase I dose-escalation trial of ivuxolimab. The trial enrolled adults with locally advanced or metastatic head and neck squamous cell, hepatocellular, melanoma or renal cell carcinoma. Before TCR sequencing, CD4+ and CD8+ T cells were separately sorted from peripheral blood. Genomic DNA was extracted from sorted cells for sequencing of the TCRbeta CDR3 region. The immunoSEQ Assay was used to sequence the TCRbeta CDR3 regions. In TCRdb, the immuneACCESS table is reduced to in-frame sequences with V and J assigned. These tables do not hold every clone; where another copy was compared, an unresolved V gene accounts for under half, and the others remain unexplained. The sample table lists 45,000 to 60,000 clones, 80% to 95% of them with a count of one. In total, the top ten clones hold 10% to 15% of the sample.

Trimming costs V 2 bases and J 0 bases, and their ends lie 5 bases apart. The CDR3 runs 14 residues from the cysteine to the phenylalanine. The entry retains the CDR3 DNA only, 42 bases that are in frame from base 1. Sequences KGHSH (CDR1) and LQKENI (CDR2) are obtained from the germline V gene. Sequenced material: CD4+ or CD8+ T cells sorted from blood, taken in a trial of the OX40 agonist ivuxolimab. The receptor chain draws on TRBV18 and TRBJ1-5, with no D gene named confidently. The source is an adult with an advanced solid tumor such as melanoma, head and neck, liver or kidney cancer. The DNA sequence is TGTGCCAGCTCACCATCCTCTAGCAATCAGCCCCAGCATTTT. The encoded protein is CASSPSSSNQPQHF.